The 21 T cell receptor beta chains listed next were all sequenced from one sample in a study of blood T cell repertoires in COVID-19. Sequencing used immunoSEQ multiplex PCR; TCRdb keeps in-frame clones, though not all of them. The sample has roughly 200,000 clones; 80% to 90% are singletons. Sequencing used PBMCs or T cells enriched from blood (not recorded which). The receptors were sampled from a man aged 30 to 45 who had recovered from COVID-19.

This clone was found once. The V gene is TRBV21-1, the J gene TRBJ2-1; TRBD2 reflects the table's D call only, with no check against the DNA. TRBV21-1 is a pseudogene locus. The CDR3 length is 16 residues. Written as DNA, the CDR3 is TGTGCCAGCAGCGAACCCCTTGAGCGTTCCTACAATGAGCAGTTCTTC. Translated, it gives CASSEPLERSYNEQFF.

This clone appeared a few times. The J gene is TRBJ1-1, the V gene TRBV21-1; the listed D gene, TRBD1, was not tested against the DNA. TRBV21-1 is noted as a pseudogene. This CDR3 is built from 18 residues. As DNA, the CDR3 is TGTGCCAGCACGTATCAAAGTGGTTTCAGGGTGTCGAACACTGAAGCTTTCTTT. Its translation is CASTYQSGFRVSNTEAFF.

CDR3 in DNA: TGTGCCAGCAGCGAACCGGGACAGGGGGCTGGCGAGCAGTTCTTC. This translates into CASSEPGQGAGEQFF. This chain joins TRBV9 and TRBJ2-1, with TRBD1 matching over 12 bases. CDR1 SGDLS and CDR2 YYNGEE come from the germline V gene. Trimming removed 3 bases from V and 10 bases from J; junction bases left unmatched: 8. The CDR3 has 15 amino acids.

This sequence joins TRBV12-3 or TRBV12-4 and TRBJ2-3; D is undetermined. V lost 6 bases and J lost 1, with 8 bases in between. There are 13 residues in the CDR3. The CDR3 spells CASRPTGTDTQYF. The DNA for the CDR3 is TGTGCCAGCAGACCTACAGGCACAGATACGCAGTATTTT.

The chain couples TRBV6-1 to TRBJ2-7, with TRBD2 matching 10 bases. The length of the CDR3 is 17 residues. Trimming cost V 4 bases and J 2 bases; bases outside gene matches: 11. CDR1 and CDR2 from the germline V gene are MNHNS and SASEGT. The CDR3, as DNA: TGTGCCAGCAGTGCAAAAGGGGGGACTAGCGTTACCTACGAGCAGTACTTC. It codes for CASSAKGGTSVTYEQYF.

The V call is TRBV7-9, the J call TRBJ1-6; D is unclear. Trimming pared 7 bases from V and 0 bases from J, leaving 13 bases between. Germline CDR1 is SEHNR and CDR2 is FQNEAQ (reference sequence). The CDR3 totals 16 residues. CDR3 region: CASILVRSSYNSPLHF. In DNA form, the CDR3 reads TGTGCCAGCATCCTAGTCCGGAGCTCCTATAATTCACCCCTCCACTTT.

CDR3 nucleotides: TGTGCCAGCAGTGAATGGGGGGGACAGGGGAACTATGGCTACACCTTC. It yields the protein CASSEWGGQGNYGYTF. J is TRBJ1-2 and V is TRBV25-1; TRBD1 matches 10 bases. Germline CDR1 is MGHDK and CDR2 is SYGVNS. This CDR3 comprises 16 residues. J gave up 2 bases and V 1 base, and 4 bases lay outside the gene matches.

This chain links TRBV20-1 with TRBJ2-3; D call uncertain. The CDR3 sequence is 15 residues long. Trimming removed 3 bases from V and 1 base from J, with 14 bases in between. Germline V gives CDR1 DFQATT, CDR2 SNEGSKA (reference sequence). CDR3 protein: CSASLRSYGTDTQYF. Here the CDR3 DNA reads TGCAGTGCTAGTTTAAGGAGCTATGGCACAGATACGCAGTATTTT.

The gene calls are TRBV18 and TRBJ1-5, with a tentative D call TRBD1 (5 bases). The CDR3 loop spans 14 amino acids. The V end was cut by 4 bases, the J end by 4 bases, with 11 bases between. Germline lookup yields CDR1 KGHSH and CDR2 LQKENI. CDR3 coding DNA: TGTGCCAGCTCACGGGACTTGCGGAATCAGCCCCAGCATTTT. This sequence encodes CASSRDLRNQPQHF.

V usage is TRBV4-2 and J usage is TRBJ1-2, with D perhaps TRBD1 (6 bases). V lost 5 bases, J lost 6 bases, and 16 bases lay in between. CDR3 length equals 14 residues. In germline, CDR1 is LGHNA, CDR2 YNFKEQ. CDR3 DNA: TGTGCCAGCAGCTCCCGACAGGATTACGATGGCTACACCTTC. Translating gives CASSSRQDYDGYTF.

The J gene is TRBJ1-5, the V gene TRBV6-5; D uncertain. V gave up 6 bases and J gave up 1 base, with 10 bases separating them. The germline CDR1 and CDR2 sequences are MNHEY and SVGAGI. This CDR3 is 14 amino acids long. CDR3 region: CASRYGLSNQPQHF. Here the CDR3 DNA reads TGTGCCAGCAGATACGGGCTCAGCAATCAGCCCCAGCATTTT.

V and J are TRBV7-9 and TRBJ2-1; no reliable D call. Trimming shortened V by 5 bases and J by 2 bases, and 13 bases separated the two germline ends. Germline loops: CDR1 SEHNR, CDR2 FQNEAQ (reference sequence). The length of the CDR3 is 15 residues. This CDR3 reads CASSPRSLAYNEQFF. The DNA for the CDR3 is TGTGCCAGCAGCCCCCGAAGCCTAGCCTACAATGAGCAGTTCTTC.

The chain uses TRBV11-2 and TRBJ1-4; D call uncertain. The length of the CDR3 is 12 residues. The V gene's germline CDR1 is SGHAT and CDR2 FQNNGV. The germline V and J ends were trimmed by 5 bases and 7 bases, with 8 bases remaining between them. CDR3 coding DNA: TGTGCCAGCAGCGTCAGTGGTGAAAAACTGTTTTTT. Translating gives CASSVSGEKLFF.

The gene calls are TRBV7-8 and TRBJ2-2; 9 bases align to TRBD1. Trimming removed 5 bases from V and 4 bases from J; junction bases left unmatched: 5. Germline CDR1 and CDR2: SGHVS and FQNEAQ. The CDR3 extends over 15 amino acids. This CDR3 reads CASSETGGSTGELFF. CDR3 DNA: TGTGCCAGCAGCGAAACAGGGGGCAGCACCGGGGAGCTGTTTTTT.

The chain links TRBV24-1 to TRBJ1-2; unclear D gene. The CDR3 is made up of 13 amino acids. CDR1 is KGHDR and CDR2 is SFDVKD in the germline V gene. V was trimmed by 5 bases and J by 0 bases, leaving 6 bases between them. DNA for the CDR3: TGTGCCACCAGTGTCCGGGCTAACTATGGCTACACCTTC. Amino acids: CATSVRANYGYTF.

The chain uses TRBV9 and TRBJ1-6, with TRBD1 identical over 9 bases. Germline V lookup: CDR1 SGDLS, CDR2 YYNGEE. The CDR3 has 15 amino acids. V dropped 5 bases and J dropped 7; count of bases not matched to a gene: 7. This CDR3 reads CASSPQGAENSPLHF. CDR3 nucleotides: TGTGCCAGCAGTCCACAGGGGGCAGAGAATTCACCCCTCCACTTT.

This clone was seen only a few times. This chain uses TRBV19 with TRBJ1-6; D might be TRBD1 (6 bases). CDR3 length: 15 amino acids. Per germline, CDR1 LNHDA and CDR2 SQIVND (reference sequence). V lost 1 base and J 10 bases, leaving 14 bases between the germline ends. Written as DNA, the CDR3 is TGTGCCAGTAGTATAGTGCCAACAGGGCAGTCACCCCTCCACTTT. Its protein is CASSIVPTGQSPLHF.

This clone was found once. The gene calls are TRBV27 and TRBJ2-7; 10 bases line up with TRBD2. Trimming cost V 5 bases and J 3 bases; bases outside gene matches: 4. Germline assignment: CDR1 MNHEY and CDR2 SMNVEV (reference sequence). CDR3 size: 14 residues. The CDR3 nucleotides read TGTGCCAGCAGTCCCTGGACTAGCGGCTACGAGCAGTACTTC. Its protein is CASSPWTSGYEQYF.

The chain carries TRBV3-1 (or the pseudogene TRBV3-2) and TRBJ2-7, with 7 nucleotides matching TRBD2. CDR1 is LGHDT, CDR2 YNNKEL, per germline (reference sequence). V shed 1 base and J 2 bases; nucleotides not matched to a gene: 8. This CDR3 comprises 16 residues. CDR3 bases: TGTGCCAGCAGCCAAGTGCGGGAGACGGGGACCTACGAGCAGTACTTC. Translating gives CASSQVRETGTYEQYF.

The chain links TRBV4-1 to TRBJ2-5, with TRBD2 matching 13 bases. The germline V gene encodes CDR1 MGHRA and CDR2 YSYEKL. CDR3 length: 17 amino acids. V shed 5 bases and J 5 bases; nucleotides not matched to a gene: 11. CDR3 sequence (DNA): TGCGCCAGCAGCGAGGGACTAGCGGGACCAGCTGGGGAGACCCAGTACTTC. It yields the protein CASSEGLAGPAGETQYF.

J is TRBJ2-1 and V is TRBV27, with TRBD1 as a possible D gene (5 bases). With 2 bases removed from V and 9 bases from J, the gap between germline ends came to 35 bases. The CDR3 contains 21 residues. CDR1 and CDR2 from the germline V gene are MNHEY and SMNVEV (reference sequence). The CDR3 nucleotides read TGTGCCAGCAGTTTAACTCGGGCAGGTCGTCGCGCCGCCACCAAGGGGTTTGAGCAGTTCTTC. Translating gives CASSLTRAGRRAATKGFEQFF.